Listed here are 21 T cell receptor beta chains from one sample, sequenced in a study of T cell responses to AZD1222 COVID-19 vaccine. The method was immunoSEQ multiplex PCR; TCRdb's version includes in-frame clones alone and lacks a portion of them. The sample consists of more than 150,000 clones, 94% of them appearing once. The specimen was peripheral blood, collected 28 days after the second AZD1222 dose. The receptors originated from an adult who received the AZD1222 COVID-19 vaccine.

The J gene is TRBJ2-7, the V gene TRBV30, with D possibly called TRBD1 or TRBD2 (6 bases each). V gave up 0 bases and J gave up 7 bases, with 7 bases separating them. Germline V gene data show CDR1 as GTSNPN and CDR2 as SVGIG (reference sequence). The CDR3 sequence is 11 residues long. DNA for the CDR3: TGTGCCTGGAGTGTAGGGGGGGAGCAGTACTTC. Translating it yields CAWSVGGEQYF.

V gene TRBV9 combines with J gene TRBJ2-7; 11 positions agree with TRBD2. The germline V gene encodes CDR1 SGDLS and CDR2 YYNGEE. V lost 3 bases and J lost 5; bases outside the gene matches: 7. This CDR3 is built from 15 residues. CDR3 DNA sequence: TGTGCCAGCAGCGGGTCCACTAGCGGGGGAAACGAGCAGTACTTC. Its protein is CASSGSTSGGNEQYF.

The J gene is TRBJ1-5, the V gene TRBV6-1; no clear D gene. The CDR3 length is 14 residues. The germline V and J ends were trimmed by 2 bases and 7 bases, with 12 bases remaining between them. Looked up from germline, CDR1 is MNHNS and CDR2 is SASEGT. In nucleotides, the CDR3 is TGTGCCAGCAGTGAATACGGTTTAGGCCAGCCCCAGCATTTT. Its protein is CASSEYGLGQPQHF.

CDR3 loop: CASSYSKRGSGNTIYF. In DNA, the CDR3 is TGTGCCAGCAGTTACTCGAAAAGGGGTTCTGGAAACACCATATATTTT. J is TRBJ1-3 and V is TRBV6-5, with D possibly matching TRBD1 (5 bases). CDR3 length equals 16 residues. Trimming cost V 0 bases and J 1 base, with 10 bases left between them. Germline lookup yields CDR1 MNHEY and CDR2 SVGAGI.

The table lists this clone with a count of one. V usage is TRBV28 and J usage is TRBJ2-7; TRBD1 matches 7 bases. The germline V gene encodes CDR1 MDHEN and CDR2 SYDVKM. V lost 7 bases to trimming and J lost 2 bases; unmatched junction nucleotides: 11. This CDR3 spans 15 amino acids. The CDR3: CASTRPTGVAYEQYF. CDR3 coding DNA: TGTGCCAGCACCCGACCCACAGGGGTGGCCTACGAGCAGTACTTC.

This chain joins TRBV28 and TRBJ1-4; 10 positions match TRBD1. The CDR3 totals 15 residues. J was trimmed by 8 bases and V by 6 bases; bases with no gene match: 9. The germline CDR1 and CDR2 sequences are MDHEN and SYDVKM. The CDR3 region is CASSIGQGEAEKLFF. The CDR3 region has the DNA TGTGCCAGCAGCATCGGACAGGGGGAGGCAGAAAAACTGTTTTTT. The full variable domain, with the rest looked up from reference TRBV28 and TRBJ1-4, is DVKVTQSSRYLVKRTGEKVFLECVQDMDHENMFWYRQDPGLGLRLIYFSYDVKMKEKGDIPEGYSVSREKKERFSLILESASTNQTSMYLCASSIGQGEAEKLFFGSGTQLSVL.

V is TRBV19 and J is TRBJ2-2; D remains unclear. Trimming cost V 8 bases and J 2 bases, with 3 bases left between them. The CDR3 is 11 amino acids. The germline CDR1 and CDR2 sequences are LNHDA and SQIVND (reference sequence). CDR3 sequence (DNA): TGTGCCAGTGAAAACACCGGGGAGCTGTTTTTT. Its protein product is CASENTGELFF. Based on the CDR3 plus reference TRBV19 and TRBJ2-2, the full variable domain is DGGITQSPKYLFRKEGQNVTLSCEQNLNHDAMYWYRQDPGQGLRLIYYSQIVNDFQKGDIAEGYSVSREKKESFPLTVTSAQKNPTAFYLCASENTGELFFGEGSRLTVL.

The chain is built from TRBV6-6 and TRBJ1-2, with 8 bases identical to TRBD1. The CDR3 covers 14 residues. Trimming at V came to 0 bases and at J to 3 bases, leaving 0 bases not matched to a gene. Germline values: CDR1 MNHNY, CDR2 SVGAGI (reference sequence). CDR3 loop: CASSYSGQDYGYTF. CDR3 nucleotides: TGTGCCAGCAGTTACTCGGGACAGGACTATGGCTACACCTTC.

The sample holds one count of this clone. This rearrangement joins TRBV29-1 to TRBJ2-2, with 7 bases aligning to TRBD1. The CDR3 runs to 13 residues. The germline gives CDR1 SQVTM, CDR2 ANQGSEA. The V segment lost 6 bases and the J segment 6 bases; nucleotides outside the gene matches: 7. This CDR3 is CSVAKGAAGELFF. The DNA of the CDR3 is TGCAGCGTCGCGAAGGGGGCGGCCGGGGAGCTGTTTTTT.

CDR3: CASSFHSGSRNEQFF. The CDR3 coding sequence is TGTGCCAGCAGCTTCCATAGCGGGAGTAGGAATGAGCAGTTCTTC. The chain uses TRBV5-4 and TRBJ2-1; TRBD2 agrees at 9 bases. V shed 2 bases and J 7 bases; nucleotides not matched to a gene: 7. The CDR3 has 15 amino acids. From germline, CDR1 is SGHNT and CDR2 YYREEE (reference sequence).

The chain combines TRBV3-1 (or the pseudogene TRBV3-2) with TRBJ2-7, with 9 bases identical to TRBD1. The J segment lost 10 bases and the V segment lost 1 base, leaving 11 bases of the junction unmatched. This CDR3 contains 15 residues. Germline V gene data show CDR1 as LGHDT and CDR2 as YNNKEL (reference sequence). The chain's CDR3 is CASSQVLQGAVDQYF. The CDR3 region has the DNA TGTGCCAGCAGCCAAGTCCTACAGGGGGCGGTGGATCAGTACTTC.

This chain uses TRBV28 with TRBJ2-1; perhaps TRBD2 as D (6 bases). Germline CDR1 is MDHEN and CDR2 is SYDVKM. This CDR3 is 14 amino acids long. The V end lost 3 bases, the J end lost 8 bases, and 14 bases lay between the germline ends. DNA for the CDR3: TGTGCCAGCAGTTTGACTAGTCGTAGGGATGAGCAGTTCTTC. It codes for CASSLTSRRDEQFF. Looking up the rest from reference TRBV28 and TRBJ2-1 gives the full variable domain: DVKVTQSSRYLVKRTGEKVFLECVQDMDHENMFWYRQDPGLGLRLIYFSYDVKMKEKGDIPEGYSVSREKKERFSLILESASTNQTSMYLCASSLTSRRDEQFFGPGTRLTVL.

This sequence joins TRBV6-5 and TRBJ1-1; possible D gene TRBD1, 5 bases. Germline V lookup: CDR1 MNHEY, CDR2 SVGAGI. The V gene lost 6 bases and the J gene lost 0 bases, with 11 bases spanning the gap. The CDR3 spans 14 residues. Here the CDR3 reads CASSRQWMNTEAFF. The CDR3 DNA sequence: TGTGCCAGCAGCCGACAGTGGATGAACACTGAAGCTTTCTTT.

This clone was observed once. This sequence joins TRBV6-5 and TRBJ1-6; D is uncertain. V was clipped by 6 bases and J by 6 bases, with 12 bases between them. The CDR3 is made up of 14 amino acids. Germline-derived CDR1 and CDR2 are MNHEY and SVGAGI. CDR3 bases: TGTGCCAGCAGGGCTGAAAGTCTTAATTCACCCCTCCACTTT. The encoded protein is CASRAESLNSPLHF.

This chain joins TRBV7-9 and TRBJ2-5; 11 positions match TRBD2. The V gene end was trimmed by 5 bases and the J gene end by 1 base; junction bases not matched to a gene: 3. The CDR3 is 15 amino acids. Germline CDR1 SEHNR, CDR2 FQNEAQ (reference sequence). CDR3 residues: CASSPGLAAQETQYF. The CDR3 DNA is TGTGCCAGCAGCCCGGGACTAGCGGCCCAAGAGACCCAGTACTTC. Full variable domain (rest looked up from reference TRBV7-9 and TRBJ2-5): DTGVSQNPRHKITKRGQNVTFRCDPISEHNRLYWYRQTLGQGPEFLTYFQNEAQLEKSRLLSDRFSAERPKGSFSTLEIQRTEQGDSAMYLCASSPGLAAQETQYFGPGTRLLVL.

The genes are TRBV28 and TRBJ1-1; D remains ambiguous. V dropped 10 bases and J dropped 5 bases, with 11 bases sitting between them. The CDR3 covers 11 residues. Per the germline V gene, CDR1 is MDHEN and CDR2 is SYDVKM. CDR3 amino acids: CATLLGTEAFF. CDR3 nucleotides: TGTGCCACCCTCCTGGGGACTGAAGCTTTCTTT. Supplemented by reference TRBV28 and TRBJ1-1, the full variable domain reads DVKVTQSSRYLVKRTGEKVFLECVQDMDHENMFWYRQDPGLGLRLIYFSYDVKMKEKGDIPEGYSVSREKKERFSLILESASTNQTSMYLCATLLGTEAFFGQGTRLTVV.

The chain links TRBV28 to TRBJ1-2, with D hard to call. The CDR3 is 12 residues long. CDR1 is MDHEN and CDR2 is SYDVKM in the germline V gene. V was cut by 8 bases and J by 8 bases, with 15 bases left in between. CDR3 in amino acids: CASRRIMGGYTF. The CDR3, as DNA: TGTGCCAGCCGTAGGATCATGGGGGGCTACACCTTC.

The J gene is TRBJ2-5, the V gene TRBV11-2, with 10 bases aligning to TRBD1. CDR1 and CDR2 (germline): SGHAT, FQNNGV. J was trimmed by 5 bases and V by 6 bases; bases with no gene match: 15. The CDR3 runs to 17 residues. This CDR3 reads CASSSTLLTGGEETQYF. The CDR3 DNA is TGTGCCAGCAGTTCGACGTTGTTGACAGGGGGCGAGGAGACCCAGTACTTC.

The CDR3 protein is CAISERGSGGSSQPQHF. For the CDR3, the DNA is TGTGCCATCAGTGAACGTGGCTCCGGGGGGAGCAGCCAGCCCCAGCATTTT. This sequence joins TRBV10-3 and TRBJ1-5, with D perhaps matching TRBD1 (5 bases). The CDR3 has 17 amino acids. The V gene's germline CDR1 is ENHRY and CDR2 SYGVKD. The germline V and J ends were trimmed by 3 bases and 7 bases, with 22 bases remaining between them.

This chain uses TRBV27 with TRBJ1-4; D remains unclear. Germline CDR1 reads MNHEY; CDR2 reads SMNVEV (reference sequence). With 3 bases removed from V and 7 bases from J, the gap between germline ends came to 9 bases. The CDR3 has 13 amino acids. The CDR3 spells CASSFGGGEKLFF. CDR3 bases: TGTGCCAGCAGTTTTGGTGGTGGTGAAAAACTGTTTTTT. Full variable domain (rest looked up from reference TRBV27 and TRBJ1-4): EAQVTQNPRYLITVTGKKLTVTCSQNMNHEYMSWYRQDPGLGLRQIYYSMNVEVTDKGDVPEGYKVSRKEKRNFPLILESPSPNQTSLYFCASSFGGGEKLFFGSGTQLSVL.

Here the CDR3 reads CASSGRLGSEAFF. The CDR3 bases are TGTGCCAGCAGCGGTAGGTTGGGGTCTGAAGCTTTCTTT. This chain links TRBV5-4 with TRBJ1-1; D is ambiguous. V was clipped by 4 bases and J by 6 bases, with 13 bases between them. Germline V CDR1 and CDR2: SGHNT, YYREEE (reference sequence). The CDR3 covers 13 residues.